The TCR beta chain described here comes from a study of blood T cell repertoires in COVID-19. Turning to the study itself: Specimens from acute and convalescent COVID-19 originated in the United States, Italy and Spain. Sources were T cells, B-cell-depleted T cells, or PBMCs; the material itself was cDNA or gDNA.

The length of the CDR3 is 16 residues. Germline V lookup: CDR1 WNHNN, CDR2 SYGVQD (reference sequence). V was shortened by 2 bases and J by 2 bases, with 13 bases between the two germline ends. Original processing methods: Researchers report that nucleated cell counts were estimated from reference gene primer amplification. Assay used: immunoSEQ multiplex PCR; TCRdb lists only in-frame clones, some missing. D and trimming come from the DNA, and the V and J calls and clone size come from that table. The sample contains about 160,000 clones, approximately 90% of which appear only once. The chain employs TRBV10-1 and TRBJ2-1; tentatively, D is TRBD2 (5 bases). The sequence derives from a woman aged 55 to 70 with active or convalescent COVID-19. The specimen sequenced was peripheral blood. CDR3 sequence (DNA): TGCGCCAGCAGTGAGGTCGGGCCGGGGACCTACAATGAGCAGTTCTTC. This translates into CASSEVGPGTYNEQFF.